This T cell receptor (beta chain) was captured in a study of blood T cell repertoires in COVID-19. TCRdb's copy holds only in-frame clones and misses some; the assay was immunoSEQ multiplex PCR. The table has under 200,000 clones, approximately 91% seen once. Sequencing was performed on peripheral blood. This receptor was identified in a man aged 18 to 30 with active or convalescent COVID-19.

The CDR3 protein is CASSNDGREDTEAFF. CDR3 DNA sequence: TGTGCCAGCAGCAACGATGGGAGGGAAGACACTGAAGCTTTCTTT. This rearrangement joins TRBV11-2 to TRBJ1-1; D ambiguous. V lost 5 bases and J 3 bases, leaving 16 bases between the germline ends. CDR3 length: 15 amino acids. Looked up from germline, CDR1 is SGHAT and CDR2 is FQNNGV.